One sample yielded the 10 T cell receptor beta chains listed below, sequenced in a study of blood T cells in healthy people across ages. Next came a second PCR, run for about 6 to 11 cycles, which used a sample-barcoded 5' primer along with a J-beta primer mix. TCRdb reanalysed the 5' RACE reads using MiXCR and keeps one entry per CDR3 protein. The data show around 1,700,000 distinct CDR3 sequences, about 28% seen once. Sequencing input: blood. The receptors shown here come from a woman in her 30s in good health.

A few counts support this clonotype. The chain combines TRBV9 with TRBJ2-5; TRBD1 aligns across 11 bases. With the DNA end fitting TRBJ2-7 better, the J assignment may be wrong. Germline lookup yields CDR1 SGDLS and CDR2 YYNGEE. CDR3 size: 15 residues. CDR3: CASSARTGGDYEQYF. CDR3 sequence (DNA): TGTGCCAGCAGCGCCCGGACAGGGGGCGATTACGAGCAGTACTTC.

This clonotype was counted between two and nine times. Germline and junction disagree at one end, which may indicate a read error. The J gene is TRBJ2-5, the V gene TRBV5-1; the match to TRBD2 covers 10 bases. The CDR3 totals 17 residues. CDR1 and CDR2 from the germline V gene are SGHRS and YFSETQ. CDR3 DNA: TGCGCCAACAGCTTGGATCTTCTAGCGGGGGAACAAGAGACCCAGTACTTC. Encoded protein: CANSLDLLAGEQETQYF.

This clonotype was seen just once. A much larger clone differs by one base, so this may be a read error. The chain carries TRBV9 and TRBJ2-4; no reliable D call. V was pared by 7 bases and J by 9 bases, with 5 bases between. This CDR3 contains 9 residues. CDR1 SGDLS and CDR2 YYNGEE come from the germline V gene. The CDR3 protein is CASGCIQYF. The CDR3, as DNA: TGTGCCAGCGGTTGCATTCAGTACTTC.

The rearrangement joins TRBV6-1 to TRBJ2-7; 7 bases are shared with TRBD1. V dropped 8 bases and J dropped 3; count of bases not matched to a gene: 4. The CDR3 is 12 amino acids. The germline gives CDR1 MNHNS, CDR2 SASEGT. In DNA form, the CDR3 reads TGTGCCAGCGGGGACAGATTCTACGAGCAGTACTTC. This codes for CASGDRFYEQYF.

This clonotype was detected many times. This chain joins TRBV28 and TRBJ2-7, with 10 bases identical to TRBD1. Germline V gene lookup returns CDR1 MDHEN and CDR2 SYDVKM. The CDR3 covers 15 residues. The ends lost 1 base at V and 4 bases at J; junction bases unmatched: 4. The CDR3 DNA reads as TGTGCCAGCAGTTTATACGGGACAGGGGATTACGAGCAGTACTTC. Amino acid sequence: CASSLYGTGDYEQYF.

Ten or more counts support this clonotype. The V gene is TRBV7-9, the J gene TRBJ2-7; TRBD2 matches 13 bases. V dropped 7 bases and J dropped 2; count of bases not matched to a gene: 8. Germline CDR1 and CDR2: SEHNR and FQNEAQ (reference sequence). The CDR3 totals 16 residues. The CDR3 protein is CASTLGLAGPPYEQYF. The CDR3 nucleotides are TGTGCCAGCACCCTGGGACTAGCGGGACCTCCCTACGAGCAGTACTTC. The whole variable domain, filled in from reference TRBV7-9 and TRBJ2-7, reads DTGVSQNPRHKITKRGQNVTFRCDPISEHNRLYWYRQTLGQGPEFLTYFQNEAQLEKSRLLSDRFSAERPKGSFSTLEIQRTEQGDSAMYLCASTLGLAGPPYEQYFGPGTRLTVT.

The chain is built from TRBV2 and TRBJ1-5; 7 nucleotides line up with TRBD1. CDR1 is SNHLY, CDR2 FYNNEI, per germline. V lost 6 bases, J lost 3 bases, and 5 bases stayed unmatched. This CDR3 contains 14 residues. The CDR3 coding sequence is TGTGCCAGCAGGGGGGACAGCGTCAATCAGCCCCAGCATTTT. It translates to CASRGDSVNQPQHF. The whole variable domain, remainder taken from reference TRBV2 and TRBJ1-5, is EPEVTQTPSHQVTQMGQEVILRCVPISNHLYFYWYRQILGQKVEFLVSFYNNEISEKSEIFDDQFSVERPDGSNFTLKIRSTKLEDSAMYFCASRGDSVNQPQHFGDGTRLSIL.

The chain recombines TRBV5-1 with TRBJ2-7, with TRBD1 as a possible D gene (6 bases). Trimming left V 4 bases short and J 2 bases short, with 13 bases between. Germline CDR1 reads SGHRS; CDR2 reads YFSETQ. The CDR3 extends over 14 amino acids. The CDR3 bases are TGCGCCAGCAGCCGGCCAGGACAGACCTACGAGCAGTACTTC. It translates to CASSRPGQTYEQYF.

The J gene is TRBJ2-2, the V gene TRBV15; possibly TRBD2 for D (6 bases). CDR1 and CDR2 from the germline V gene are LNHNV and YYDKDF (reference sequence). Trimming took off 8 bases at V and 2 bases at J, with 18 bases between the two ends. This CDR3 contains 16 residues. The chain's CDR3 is CATRGGLAGNTGELFF. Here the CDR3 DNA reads TGTGCCACCCGAGGAGGGCTAGCAGGCAACACCGGGGAGCTGTTTTTT.

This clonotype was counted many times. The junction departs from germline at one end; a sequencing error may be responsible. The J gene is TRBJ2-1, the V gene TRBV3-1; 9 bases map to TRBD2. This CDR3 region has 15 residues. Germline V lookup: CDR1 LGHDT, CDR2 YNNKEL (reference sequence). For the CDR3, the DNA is TGTGCCAGCAGCCTAGCGGGGGCCTCCAACAATGAGCAGTTCTTC. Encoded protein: CASSLAGASNNEQFF.